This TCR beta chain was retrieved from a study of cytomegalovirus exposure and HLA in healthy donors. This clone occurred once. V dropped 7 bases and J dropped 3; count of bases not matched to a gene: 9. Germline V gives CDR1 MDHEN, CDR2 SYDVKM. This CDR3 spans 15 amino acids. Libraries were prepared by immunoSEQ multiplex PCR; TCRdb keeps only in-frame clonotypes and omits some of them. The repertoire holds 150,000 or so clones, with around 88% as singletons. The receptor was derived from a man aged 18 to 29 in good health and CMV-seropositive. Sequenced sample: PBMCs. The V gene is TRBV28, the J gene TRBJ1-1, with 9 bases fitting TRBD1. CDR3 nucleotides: TGTGCCAGCACTACACAGGGGGCGAAGGACACTGAAGCTTTCTTT. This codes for CASTTQGAKDTEAFF.